The clone carrying this T cell receptor beta chain occurred once. Antigen unknown. The table came from immunoSEQ multiplex PCR; TCRdb's copy has only in-frame clones and leaves some out. The data show about 120,000 clones, 88% seen once. The sample comes from a study of T cell responses to AZD1222 COVID-19 vaccine. CDR1 is MNHEY and CDR2 is SMNVEV in the germline V gene (reference sequence). V shed 5 bases, J shed 4 bases, and the junction held 10 bases outside the gene matches. This CDR3 has 16 amino acids. General study findings and limits: No repertoire was sampled before or during the peak T cell response, only after it. Spike-specific TCR breadth and depth both grew after two AZD1222 doses.

This receptor was identified in an adult who received the AZD1222 COVID-19 vaccine. The chain employs TRBV27 and TRBJ2-5; 10 positions agree with TRBD2. The sample consisted of peripheral blood, taken 28 days after the second AZD1222 dose. This CDR3 is CASSPLAGDPIETQYF. CDR3 nucleotides: TGTGCCAGCAGTCCTCTAGCGGGAGACCCCATAGAGACCCAGTACTTC.